A selection of T cell receptor beta chains follows, all from one sample in a study of cytomegalovirus exposure and HLA in healthy donors. Sequencing used immunoSEQ multiplex PCR; TCRdb keeps in-frame clones, though not all of them. This sample carries fewer than 250,000 clones, around 87% of them seen once, and the ten largest clones take approximately 2%. Sequenced sample: PBMCs. These receptors all stem from a woman under 30 in good health and CMV-seropositive. Both conserved end residues are part of each CDR3. D genes are given only for firm matches. Clone size is not always given. Where it is, it says once, few, many or a class for expanded clones.

len	v_gene	d_gene	j_gene	abundance	CDR3aa	CDR3nt
16	TRBV27	TRBD2	TRBJ2-3	.	CASSLRLAGGTDTQYF	TGTGCCAGCAGTCTTCGACTAGCGGGTGGCACAGATACGCAGTATTTT
13	TRBV19	.	TRBJ1-5	.	CASSNRDGQPQHF	TGTGCCAGTAGTAACCGGGATGGTCAGCCCCAGCATTTT
13	TRBV10-3	.	TRBJ2-7	.	CAISDLVRGEQYF	TGTGCCATCAGTGATCTTGTCCGGGGCGAGCAGTACTTC
14	TRBV5-1	.	TRBJ1-2	.	CASSGGGMDYGYTF	TGCGCCAGCAGCGGGGGGGGAATGGACTATGGCTACACCTTC
14	TRBV9	TRBD2	TRBJ2-3	.	CASSASGIGDTQYF	TGTGCCAGCAGCGCTAGCGGGATCGGGGATACGCAGTATTTT
13	TRBV7-3	TRBD2	TRBJ2-1	.	CASSLKRTSDAFF	TGTGCCAGCAGCCTAAAACGGACTAGCGATGCGTTCTTC
16	TRBV28	.	TRBJ1-1	.	CASGGASPPGDTEAFF	TGTGCCTCGGGGGGGGCTTCCCCGCCTGGGGACACTGAAGCTTTCTTT
15	TRBV5-1	TRBD1	TRBJ2-1	.	CASSRGGQGAYEQFF	TGCGCCAGCAGCCGTGGGGGACAGGGGGCCTATGAGCAGTTCTTC
16	TRBV29-1	TRBD2	TRBJ2-3	once	CSVSPRLAGGTDTQYF	TGCAGCGTAAGCCCCCGACTAGCGGGAGGGACAGATACGCAGTATTTT
15	TRBV30	TRBD1	TRBJ1-5	.	CAWSGDRAVTQPQHF	TGTGCCTGGAGCGGTGACAGGGCGGTCACTCAGCCCCAGCATTTT
14	TRBV28	TRBD2	TRBJ2-1	.	CASSPWTSRNEQFF	TGTGCCAGCAGTCCCTGGACTAGCCGGAATGAGCAGTTCTTC
14	TRBV6-1	TRBD2	TRBJ2-3	.	CATKTSGISDTQYF	TGTGCCACCAAGACTAGCGGGATATCAGATACGCAGTATTTT
15	TRBV28	TRBD2	TRBJ2-1	.	CASSPLGLAVNEQFF	TGTGCCAGCAGCCCTCTAGGACTAGCGGTGAATGAGCAGTTCTTC
14	TRBV28	TRBD2	TRBJ2-7	.	CASSPAGAAFEQYF	TGTGCCAGCAGTCCAGCGGGAGCCGCGTTCGAGCAGTACTTC
16	TRBV5-4	TRBD1	TRBJ2-2	.	CASREGTGSMAGELFF	TGTGCCAGCAGGGAGGGGACAGGGAGTATGGCCGGGGAGCTGTTTTTT
14	TRBV5-6	.	TRBJ2-1	once	CASSLALVGNEQFF	TGTGCCAGCAGCTTGGCTCTAGTTGGGAATGAGCAGTTCTTC
16	TRBV5-1	TRBD2	TRBJ2-7	.	CASSLAGASGNPEQYF	TGCGCCAGCAGCTTGGCGGGGGCTAGCGGGAACCCCGAGCAGTACTTC
16	TRBV5-4	.	TRBJ2-1	.	CASSISGRRRDNEQFF	TGTGCCAGCAGCATAAGCGGGCGCCGAAGGGACAATGAGCAGTTCTTC
11	TRBV7-9	.	TRBJ2-1	.	CASRRVDEQFF	TGTGCCAGTCGCAGGGTCGATGAGCAGTTCTTC
14	TRBV5-1	.	TRBJ2-7	once	CASSGRGPSYEQYF	TGCGCCAGCAGCGGTAGGGGCCCATCCTACGAGCAGTACTTC
14	TRBV7-8	.	TRBJ1-2	.	CASSLHGGEYGYTF	TGTGCCAGCAGCCTACACGGGGGGGAATATGGCTACACCTTC
15	TRBV28	.	TRBJ1-2	.	CASTRTLRPNYGYTF	TGTGCCAGCACACGGACACTCAGGCCTAACTATGGCTACACCTTC
14	TRBV28	TRBD2	TRBJ2-7	.	CASQREVRTYEQYF	TGTGCCAGCCAGCGGGAGGTTAGGACCTACGAGCAGTACTTC
16	TRBV5-1	TRBD1	TRBJ2-2	.	CASSGTGVGNTGELFF	TGCGCCAGCAGCGGGACAGGGGTGGGAAACACCGGGGAGCTGTTTTTT
15	TRBV27	.	TRBJ2-7	.	CASSSPGEGAYEQYF	TGTGCCAGCAGTTCCCCCGGGGAGGGGGCCTACGAGCAGTACTTC
15	TRBV4-1	TRBD1	TRBJ1-2	.	CASSRGQGDGYGYTF	TGCGCCAGCAGCCGGGGACAGGGCGATGGCTATGGCTACACCTTC
15	TRBV4-1	.	TRBJ1-1	.	CASSPGPLMNTEAFF	TGCGCCAGCAGCCCAGGCCCTCTGATGAACACTGAAGCTTTCTTT
14	TRBV7-2	TRBD1	TRBJ2-7	.	CASSLGDRVDEQYF	TGTGCCAGCAGCTTAGGGGACAGGGTTGACGAGCAGTACTTC
14	TRBV6-4	.	TRBJ2-1	few	CASSATPQFGEQFF	TGTGCCAGCAGTGCTACCCCGCAATTCGGTGAGCAGTTCTTC
16	TRBV7-9	.	TRBJ1-4	.	CASSLSQGGGNEKLFF	TGTGCCAGCAGCTTAAGTCAGGGAGGAGGTAATGAAAAACTGTTTTTT
16	TRBV30	TRBD2	TRBJ2-1	once	CAWSLGLAGGLNEQFF	TGTGCCTGGAGTCTGGGACTAGCGGGAGGCCTGAATGAGCAGTTCTTC
14	TRBV6-5	.	TRBJ2-7	once	CASSYGLGSYEQYF	TGTGCCAGCAGTTACGGTCTCGGCTCCTACGAGCAGTACTTC
11	TRBV11-2	.	TRBJ1-2	.	CASSFNRYYTF	TGTGCCAGCAGCTTTAACAGATACTACACCTTC
16	TRBV4-1	.	TRBJ2-1	.	CASSQVNRAYYNEQFF	TGCGCCAGCAGCCAAGTGAACAGGGCCTACTACAATGAGCAGTTCTTC
17	TRBV7-6	.	TRBJ2-1	.	CASSDKVARAGHNEQFF	TGTGCCAGCAGCGATAAAGTGGCGCGCGCGGGACACAATGAGCAGTTCTTC
16	TRBV5-1	TRBD1	TRBJ1-2	.	CASSSRDRPFRGDYTF	TGCGCCAGCAGCTCCCGGGACAGGCCCTTTCGCGGTGACTACACCTTC
14	TRBV2	TRBD2	TRBJ2-1	many	CASRGLAVYNEQFF	TGTGCCAGCAGGGGACTAGCGGTCTACAATGAGCAGTTCTTC
15	TRBV6-6	TRBD2	TRBJ2-7	.	CASSYVLAGGYEQYF	TGTGCCAGCAGTTACGTGCTAGCGGGAGGCTACGAGCAGTACTTC
15	TRBV11-3	.	TRBJ1-1	.	CASSLDRVPDTEAFF	TGTGCCAGCAGCTTAGATCGGGTCCCCGACACTGAAGCTTTCTTT
15	TRBV7-9	TRBD1	TRBJ1-1	.	CASSFGTGVRTEAFF	TGTGCCAGCAGCTTCGGGACAGGGGTTAGGACTGAAGCTTTCTTT
14	TRBV6-1	.	TRBJ2-2	once	CASIWGQNTGELFF	TGTGCCAGCATCTGGGGGCAGAACACCGGGGAGCTGTTTTTT
13	TRBV6-5	.	TRBJ1-2	.	CASSYAGADGYTF	TGTGCCAGCAGTTACGCAGGGGCTGATGGCTACACCTTC
14	TRBV6-5	.	TRBJ1-3	.	CASSYLAAGNTIYF	TGTGCCAGCAGTTATTTGGCTGCTGGAAACACCATATATTTT
14	TRBV5-1	.	TRBJ1-3	.	CASSAPDSGNTIYF	TGCGCCAGCAGCGCGCCGGACAGTGGAAACACCATATATTTT
20	TRBV11-3	TRBD2	TRBJ2-1	.	CASSLELAGVGGGPYNEQFF	TGTGCCAGCAGCTTAGAGTTAGCGGGAGTCGGGGGCGGGCCCTACAATGAGCAGTTCTTC
13	TRBV19	.	TRBJ2-7	few	CASSMGPGSGQYF	TGTGCCAGTAGTATGGGTCCCGGATCGGGACAATACTTC
17	TRBV4-1	TRBD1	TRBJ1-1	.	CASSQDLGTGVFSEAFF	TGCGCCAGCAGCCAAGATCTGGGGACAGGGGTATTTTCTGAAGCTTTCTTT
15	TRBV6-1	TRBD1	TRBJ1-1	once	CASSPGQGMNTEAFF	TGTGCCAGCAGCCCGGGACAGGGGATGAACACTGAAGCTTTCTTT
14	TRBV10-3	.	TRBJ1-5	.	CATKGSDSNQPQHF	TGTGCCACCAAGGGGTCGGATAGCAATCAGCCCCAGCATTTT
14	TRBV5-1	.	TRBJ1-1	.	CASSYQQGNTEAFF	TGCGCCAGCAGCTATCAACAGGGGAACACTGAAGCTTTCTTT
14	TRBV7-6	.	TRBJ1-1	.	CASSPAAGGTEAFF	TGTGCCAGCAGCCCCGCGGCGGGAGGGACTGAAGCTTTCTTT
14	TRBV19	TRBD1	TRBJ1-2	.	CASKPGTGGRGYTF	TGTGCCAGTAAGCCCGGGACAGGGGGCCGCGGCTACACCTTC
14	TRBV5-1	TRBD2	TRBJ2-5	.	CASSPGGNQETQYF	TGCGCCAGCAGCCCGGGGGGGAACCAAGAGACCCAGTACTTC
16	TRBV6-1	TRBD1	TRBJ1-5	.	CASSDGQGLSNQPQHF	TGTGCCAGCAGTGACGGACAGGGCTTAAGCAATCAGCCCCAGCATTTT
15	TRBV9	TRBD1	TRBJ2-5	.	CASSLGAGGKETQYF	TGTGCCAGCAGCTTAGGGGCAGGGGGCAAGGAGACCCAGTACTTC
14	TRBV5-1	TRBD1	TRBJ1-5	few	CASSLTGGSEPQHF	TGCGCCAGCAGCTTGACAGGGGGCAGCGAGCCCCAGCATTTT
13	TRBV29-1	.	TRBJ1-1	.	CSVRKGPDTEAFF	TGCAGCGTGAGAAAGGGGCCGGACACTGAAGCTTTCTTT
17	TRBV9	TRBD2	TRBJ2-7	.	CASSPSQSLAGAYEQYF	TGTGCCAGCAGCCCAAGCCAATCCCTAGCGGGAGCCTACGAGCAGTACTTC
17	TRBV11-2	TRBD1	TRBJ2-5	.	CASSLVRGQVIWETQYF	TGTGCCAGCAGCTTAGTCAGGGGGCAGGTGATATGGGAGACCCAGTACTTC